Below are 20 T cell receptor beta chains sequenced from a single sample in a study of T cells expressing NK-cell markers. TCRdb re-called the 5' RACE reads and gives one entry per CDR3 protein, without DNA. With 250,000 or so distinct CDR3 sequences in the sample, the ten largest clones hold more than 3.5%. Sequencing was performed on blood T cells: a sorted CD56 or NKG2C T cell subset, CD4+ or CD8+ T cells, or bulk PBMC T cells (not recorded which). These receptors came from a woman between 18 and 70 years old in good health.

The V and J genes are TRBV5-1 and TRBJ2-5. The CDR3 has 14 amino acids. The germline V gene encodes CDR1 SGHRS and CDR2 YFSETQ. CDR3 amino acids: CASSPEDGQETQYF.

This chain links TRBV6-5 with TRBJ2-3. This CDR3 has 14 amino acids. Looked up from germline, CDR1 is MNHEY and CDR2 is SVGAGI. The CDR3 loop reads CASSYTGVLDTQYF.

CDR3 amino acids: CASSPPQGGSSYNEQFF. The chain combines TRBV18 with TRBJ2-1; TCRdb lists TRBD1, though no DNA is available to test this call. The germline CDR1 and CDR2 sequences are KGHSH and LQKENI. The CDR3 spans 17 residues.

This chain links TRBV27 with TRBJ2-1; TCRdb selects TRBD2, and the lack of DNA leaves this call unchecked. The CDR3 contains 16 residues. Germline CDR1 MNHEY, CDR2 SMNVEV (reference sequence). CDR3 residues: CASSLVPSILYNEQFF.

CDR3 protein: CASSRPTGRNSPLHF. The chain couples TRBV5-4 to TRBJ1-6; absent DNA, TCRdb's TRBD1 call cannot be checked. The germline V gene encodes CDR1 SGHNT and CDR2 YYREEE (reference sequence). The length of the CDR3 is 15 residues.

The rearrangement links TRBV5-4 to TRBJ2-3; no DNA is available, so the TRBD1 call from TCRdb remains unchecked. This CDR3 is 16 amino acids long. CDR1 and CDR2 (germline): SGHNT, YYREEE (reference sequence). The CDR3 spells CASSGPGTRSTDTQYF.

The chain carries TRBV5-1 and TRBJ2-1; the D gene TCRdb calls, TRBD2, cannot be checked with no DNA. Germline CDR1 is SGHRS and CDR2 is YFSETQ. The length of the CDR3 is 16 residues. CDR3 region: CASSPSLAGGRGEQFF.

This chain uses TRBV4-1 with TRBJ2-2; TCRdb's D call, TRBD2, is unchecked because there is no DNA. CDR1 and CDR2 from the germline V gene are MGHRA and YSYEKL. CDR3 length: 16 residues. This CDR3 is CASSQTGKAHTGELFF.

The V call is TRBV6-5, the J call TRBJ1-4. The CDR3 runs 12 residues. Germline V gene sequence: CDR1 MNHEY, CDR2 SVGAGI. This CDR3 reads CASRGGDEKLFF.

CDR3: CASSPEYQRAPDTQYF. This rearrangement joins TRBV4-3 to TRBJ2-3; TCRdb's assignment of TRBD2 cannot be checked, as there is no DNA. Germline CDR1 reads LGHNA; CDR2 reads YSLEER. This CDR3 has 16 residues.

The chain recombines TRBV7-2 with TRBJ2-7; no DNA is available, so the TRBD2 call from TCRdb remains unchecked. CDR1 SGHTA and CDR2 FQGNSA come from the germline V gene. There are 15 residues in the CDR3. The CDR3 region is CASSLDWTSSYEQYF.

The CDR3 region is CASSQGTGSYGYTF. J is TRBJ1-2 and V is TRBV3-1. This CDR3 comprises 14 residues. The V gene's germline CDR1 is LGHDT and CDR2 YNNKEL (reference sequence).

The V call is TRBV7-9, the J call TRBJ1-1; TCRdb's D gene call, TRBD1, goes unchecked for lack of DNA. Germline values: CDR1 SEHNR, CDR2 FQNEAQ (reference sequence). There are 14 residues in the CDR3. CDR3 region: CASSSHGGSTEAFF.

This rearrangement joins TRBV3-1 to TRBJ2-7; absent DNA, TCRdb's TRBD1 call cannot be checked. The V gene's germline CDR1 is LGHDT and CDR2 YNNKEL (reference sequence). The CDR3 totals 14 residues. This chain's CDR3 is CASSQPGQSYEQYF.

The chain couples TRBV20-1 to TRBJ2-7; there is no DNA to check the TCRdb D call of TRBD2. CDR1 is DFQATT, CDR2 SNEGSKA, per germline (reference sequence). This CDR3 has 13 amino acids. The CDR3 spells CSALTSGAYEQYF.

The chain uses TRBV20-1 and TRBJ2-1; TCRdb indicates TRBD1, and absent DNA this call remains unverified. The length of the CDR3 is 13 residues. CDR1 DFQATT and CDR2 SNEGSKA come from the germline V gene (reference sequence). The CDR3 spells CSAKPGRYNEQFF.

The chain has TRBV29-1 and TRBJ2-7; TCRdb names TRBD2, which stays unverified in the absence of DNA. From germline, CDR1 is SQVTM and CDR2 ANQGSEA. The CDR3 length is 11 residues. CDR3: CSVGGSGEQYF.

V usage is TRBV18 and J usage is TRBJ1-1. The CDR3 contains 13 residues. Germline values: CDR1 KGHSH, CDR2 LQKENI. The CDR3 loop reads CASSPPLRGWAFF.

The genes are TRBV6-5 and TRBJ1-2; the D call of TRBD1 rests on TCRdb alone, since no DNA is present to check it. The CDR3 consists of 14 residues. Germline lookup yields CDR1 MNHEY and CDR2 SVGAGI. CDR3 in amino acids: CASSYRGQGFDYTF.

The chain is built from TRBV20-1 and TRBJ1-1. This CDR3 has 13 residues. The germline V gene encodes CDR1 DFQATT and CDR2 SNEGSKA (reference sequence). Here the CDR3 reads CSARVRGGTEAFF.